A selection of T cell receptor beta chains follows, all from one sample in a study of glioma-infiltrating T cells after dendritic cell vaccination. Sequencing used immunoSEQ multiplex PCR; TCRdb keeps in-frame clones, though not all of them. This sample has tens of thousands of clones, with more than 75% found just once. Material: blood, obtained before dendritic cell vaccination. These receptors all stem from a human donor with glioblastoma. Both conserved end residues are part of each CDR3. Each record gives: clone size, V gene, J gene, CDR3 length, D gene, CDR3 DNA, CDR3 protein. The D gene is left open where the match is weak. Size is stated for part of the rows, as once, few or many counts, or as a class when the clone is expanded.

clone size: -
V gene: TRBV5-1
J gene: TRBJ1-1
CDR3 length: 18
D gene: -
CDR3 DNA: TGCGCCAGCAGCTTGGGCGCCCGGGGGGGCGACTTAAACACTGAAGCTTTCTTT
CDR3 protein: CASSLGARGGDLNTEAFF

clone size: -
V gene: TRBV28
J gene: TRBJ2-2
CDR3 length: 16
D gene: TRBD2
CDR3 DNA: TGTGCCAGCAGTTTACCTAGCGGGAGTTCCCCCGGGGAGCTGTTTTTT
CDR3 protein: CASSLPSGSSPGELFF

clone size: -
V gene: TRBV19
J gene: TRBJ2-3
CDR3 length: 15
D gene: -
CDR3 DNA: TGTGCCAGTAGTATAAGGCTAGCGAGCGGAGATACGCAGTATTTT
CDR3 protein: CASSIRLASGDTQYF

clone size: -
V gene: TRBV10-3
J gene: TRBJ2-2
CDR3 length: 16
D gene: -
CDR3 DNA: TGTGCCATCAAGGCCGGGCGGGACTTAAACACCGGGGAGCTGTTTTTT
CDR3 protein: CAIKAGRDLNTGELFF

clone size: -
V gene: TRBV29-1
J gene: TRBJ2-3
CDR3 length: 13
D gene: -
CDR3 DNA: TGCAGCGTTGTCTGGGCAGGAACAGATACGCAGTATTTT
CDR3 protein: CSVVWAGTDTQYF

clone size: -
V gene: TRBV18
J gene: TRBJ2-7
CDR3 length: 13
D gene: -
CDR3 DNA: TGTGCCAGCTCACAGGGACATCCCAACGAGCAGTACTTC
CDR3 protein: CASSQGHPNEQYF

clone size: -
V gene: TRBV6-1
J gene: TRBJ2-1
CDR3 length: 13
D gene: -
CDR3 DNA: TGTGCCAGCCGGGAGCTACCTTACAATGAGCAGTTCTTC
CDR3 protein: CASRELPYNEQFF

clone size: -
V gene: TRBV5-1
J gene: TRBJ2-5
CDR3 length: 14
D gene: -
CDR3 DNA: TGCGCCAGCAGCTTCCACAGGGTTGCGGAGACCCAGTACTTC
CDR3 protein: CASSFHRVAETQYF

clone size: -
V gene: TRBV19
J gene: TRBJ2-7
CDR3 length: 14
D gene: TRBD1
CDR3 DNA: TGTGCCAGTAGTATTGGACAGGCCTTGAACGAGCAGTACTTC
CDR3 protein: CASSIGQALNEQYF

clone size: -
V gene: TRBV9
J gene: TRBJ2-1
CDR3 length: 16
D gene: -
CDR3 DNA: TGTGCCAGCAGCGTAGGCGGAGGCCAGTCATACAATGAGCAGTTCTTC
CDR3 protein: CASSVGGGQSYNEQFF

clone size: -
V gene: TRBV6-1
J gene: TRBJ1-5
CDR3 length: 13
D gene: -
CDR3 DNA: TGTGCCAGCGTCCGGGTCCCCAATCAGCCCCAGCATTTT
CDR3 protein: CASVRVPNQPQHF

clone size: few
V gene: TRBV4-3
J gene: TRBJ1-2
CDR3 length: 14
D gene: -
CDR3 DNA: TGCGCCAGCAGCCAAGATCGGGTCAGCCATGGCTACACCTTC
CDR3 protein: CASSQDRVSHGYTF

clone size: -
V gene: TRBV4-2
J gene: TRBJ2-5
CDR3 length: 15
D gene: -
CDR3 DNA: TGTGCCAGCAGCCAAGACCGCTCGGGCGGGGAGACCCAGTACTTC
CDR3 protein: CASSQDRSGGETQYF

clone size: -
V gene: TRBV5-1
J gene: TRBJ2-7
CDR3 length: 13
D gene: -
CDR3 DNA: TGCGCCAGCAGTGATGGCAGGGCTTACGAGCAGTACTTC
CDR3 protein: CASSDGRAYEQYF

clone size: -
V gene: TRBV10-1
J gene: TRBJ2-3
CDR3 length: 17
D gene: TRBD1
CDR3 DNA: TGCGCCAGCGGCCCCTTCGCCGGGACAGGGGTGACAGATACGCAGTATTTT
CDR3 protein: CASGPFAGTGVTDTQYF

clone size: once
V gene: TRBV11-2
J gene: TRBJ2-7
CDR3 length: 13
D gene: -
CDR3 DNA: TGTGCCAGCAGCCAGGTGGCGACCCACGAGCAGTACTTC
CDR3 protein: CASSQVATHEQYF

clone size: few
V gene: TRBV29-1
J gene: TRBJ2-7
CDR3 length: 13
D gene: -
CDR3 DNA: TGCAGCGTGATAGACAGGAATTACTACGAGCAGTACTTC
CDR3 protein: CSVIDRNYYEQYF

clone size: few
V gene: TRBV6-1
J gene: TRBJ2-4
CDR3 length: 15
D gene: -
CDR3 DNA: TGTGCCAGCAGCACCCAGACAGGAGCCAAAAACATTCAGTACTTC
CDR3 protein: CASSTQTGAKNIQYF

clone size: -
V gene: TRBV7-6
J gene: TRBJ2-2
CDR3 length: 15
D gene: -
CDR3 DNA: TGTGCCAGCAGCTTAGGAACTTCTAACACCGGGGAGCTGTTTTTT
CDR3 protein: CASSLGTSNTGELFF

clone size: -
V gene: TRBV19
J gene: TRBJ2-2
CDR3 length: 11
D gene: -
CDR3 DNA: TGTGCCAGTAGTTGGGGGCTTGAGCTGTTTTTT
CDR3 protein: CASSWGLELFF

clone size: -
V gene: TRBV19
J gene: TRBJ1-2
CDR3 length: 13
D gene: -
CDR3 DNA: TGTGCCAGTAGTCTCGACCTTGAGGGAGGCTACACCTTC
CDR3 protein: CASSLDLEGGYTF

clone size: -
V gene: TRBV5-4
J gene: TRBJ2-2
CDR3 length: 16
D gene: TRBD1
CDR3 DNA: TGTGCCAGCAGCTTGGTGGACAGGGTTGACACCGGGGAGCTGTTTTTT
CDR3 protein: CASSLVDRVDTGELFF

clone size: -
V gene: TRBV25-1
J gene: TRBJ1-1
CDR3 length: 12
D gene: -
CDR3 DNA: TGTGCCAGCAGTGAATACAGGCAGGGGGCTTTCTTT
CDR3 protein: CASSEYRQGAFF

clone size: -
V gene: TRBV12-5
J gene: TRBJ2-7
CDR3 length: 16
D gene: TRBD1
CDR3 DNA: TGTGCTAGTGGTTTGCAACTCTCAGGACAGGGTTACGAGCAGTACTTC
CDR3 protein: CASGLQLSGQGYEQYF

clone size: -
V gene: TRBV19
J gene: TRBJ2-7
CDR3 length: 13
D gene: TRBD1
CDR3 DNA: TGTGCCAGTAAACCAGGGGGAATGTACGAGCAGTACTTC
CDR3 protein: CASKPGGMYEQYF

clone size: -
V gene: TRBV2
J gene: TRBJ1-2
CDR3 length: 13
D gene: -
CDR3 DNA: TGTGCCAGCGGAACAGGGTATTTGGACGGCTACACCTTC
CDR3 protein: CASGTGYLDGYTF

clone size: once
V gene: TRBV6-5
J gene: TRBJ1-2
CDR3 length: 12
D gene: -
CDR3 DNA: TGTGCCAGCAGTTTTCAGGGGTCTGGCTACACCTTC
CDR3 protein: CASSFQGSGYTF

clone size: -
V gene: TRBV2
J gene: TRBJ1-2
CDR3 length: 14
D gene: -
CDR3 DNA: TGTGCCAGCACCCGGACAGAAATTAACTATGGCTACACCTTC
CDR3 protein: CASTRTEINYGYTF

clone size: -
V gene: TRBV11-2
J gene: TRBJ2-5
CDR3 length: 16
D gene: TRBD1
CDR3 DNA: TGTGCCAGCAGCTTAATGGGACAGGGGTTTGATGAGACCCAGTACTTC
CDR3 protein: CASSLMGQGFDETQYF

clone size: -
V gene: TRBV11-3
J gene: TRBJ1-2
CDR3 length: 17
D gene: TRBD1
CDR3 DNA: TGTGCCAGCAGCCCGGGGGGGGACAGGGATGGGAACTATGGCTACACCTTC
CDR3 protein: CASSPGGDRDGNYGYTF

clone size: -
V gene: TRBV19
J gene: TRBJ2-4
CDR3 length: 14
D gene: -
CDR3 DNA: TGTGCCAGTAGGGGGATGGACACCAGAAACATTCAGTACTTC
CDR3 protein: CASRGMDTRNIQYF

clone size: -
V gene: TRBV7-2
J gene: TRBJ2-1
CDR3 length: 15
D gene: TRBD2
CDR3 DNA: TGTGCCAGCAGCTTGTACCTAGCGGGAGCCAGTGAGCAGTTCTTC
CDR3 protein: CASSLYLAGASEQFF

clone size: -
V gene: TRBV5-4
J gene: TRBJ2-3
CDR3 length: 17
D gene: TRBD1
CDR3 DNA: TGTGCCAGCAGCCGTCCGGGACAGGGATCAAGCACAGATACGCAGTATTTT
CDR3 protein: CASSRPGQGSSTDTQYF

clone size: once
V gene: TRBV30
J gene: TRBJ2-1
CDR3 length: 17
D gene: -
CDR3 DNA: TGTGCCTGGAGTGGCAAGGCTGGCAGGAGGACCTACAATGAGCAGTTCTTC
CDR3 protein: CAWSGKAGRRTYNEQFF

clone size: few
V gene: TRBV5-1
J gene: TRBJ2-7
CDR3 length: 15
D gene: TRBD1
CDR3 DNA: TGCGCCAGCAGCTCTTATAGGGGACAGGGCTACGAGCAGTACTTC
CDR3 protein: CASSSYRGQGYEQYF

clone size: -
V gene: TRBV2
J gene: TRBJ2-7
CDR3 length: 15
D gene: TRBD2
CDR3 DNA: TGTGCCAACAGCGTTACTAGCGGGAGCTCCTACGAGCAGTACTTC
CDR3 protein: CANSVTSGSSYEQYF

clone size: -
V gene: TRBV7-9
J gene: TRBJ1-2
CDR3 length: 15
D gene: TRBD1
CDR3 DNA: TGTGCCAGCAGCCTCTCCGGGACAGGGGGTACTGGCTACACCTTC
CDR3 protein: CASSLSGTGGTGYTF

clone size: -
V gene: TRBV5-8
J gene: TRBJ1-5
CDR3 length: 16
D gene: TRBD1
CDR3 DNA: TGTGCCAGCAGCCGGAAGGGGACAGCCTCAGGTCAGCCCCAGCATTTT
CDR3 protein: CASSRKGTASGQPQHF

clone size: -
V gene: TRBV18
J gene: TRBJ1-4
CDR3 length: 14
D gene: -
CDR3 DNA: TGTGCCAGCTCACCACCAGGGGATAGTGAAAAACTGTTTTTT
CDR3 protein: CASSPPGDSEKLFF

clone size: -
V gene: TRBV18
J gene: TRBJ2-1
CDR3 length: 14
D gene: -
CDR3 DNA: TGTGCCAGCTCCCGCGGAGGACCGTTCAATGAGCAGTTCTTC
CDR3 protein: CASSRGGPFNEQFF

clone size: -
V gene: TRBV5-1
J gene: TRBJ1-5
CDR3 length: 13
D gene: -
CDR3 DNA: TGCGCCAGCAGCTTGGGAGGTGGTCAGCCCCAGCATTTT
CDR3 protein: CASSLGGGQPQHF

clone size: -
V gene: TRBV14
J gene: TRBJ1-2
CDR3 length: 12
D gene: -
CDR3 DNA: TGTGCCAGCAGTACAAACCGCGGGAGCTACACCTTC
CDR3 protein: CASSTNRGSYTF

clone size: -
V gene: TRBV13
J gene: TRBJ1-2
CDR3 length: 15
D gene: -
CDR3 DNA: TGTGCCAGCAGCTCCCCACCCGGACCGGAGGATGGCTACACCTTC
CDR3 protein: CASSSPPGPEDGYTF

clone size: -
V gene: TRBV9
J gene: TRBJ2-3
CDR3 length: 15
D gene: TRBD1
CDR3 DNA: TGTGCCAGCAGCGTAGCCCAGGGACAGGCAGATACGCAGTATTTT
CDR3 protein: CASSVAQGQADTQYF

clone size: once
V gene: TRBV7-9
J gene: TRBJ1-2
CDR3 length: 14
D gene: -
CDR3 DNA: TGTGCCGGAAAAGGGACTCTTCCTAACTATGGCTACACCTTC
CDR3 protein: CAGKGTLPNYGYTF

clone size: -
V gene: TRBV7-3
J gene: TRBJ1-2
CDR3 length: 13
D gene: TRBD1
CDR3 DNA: TGTGCCAGCAGCTTGACAGGGTTCTATGGCTACACCTTC
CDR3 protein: CASSLTGFYGYTF

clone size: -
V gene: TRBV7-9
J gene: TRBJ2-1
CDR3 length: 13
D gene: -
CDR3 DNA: TGTGCCAGCAGTCGAGGGGGGGTGGATGAGCAGTTCTTC
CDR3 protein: CASSRGGVDEQFF

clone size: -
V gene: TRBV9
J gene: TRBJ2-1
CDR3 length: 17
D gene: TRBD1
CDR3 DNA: TGTGCCAGCAGCACCAGGCCAGGGGGCGCGGGGTACAATGAGCAGTTCTTC
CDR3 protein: CASSTRPGGAGYNEQFF

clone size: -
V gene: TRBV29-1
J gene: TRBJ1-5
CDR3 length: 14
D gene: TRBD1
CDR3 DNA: TGCAGCGTTGCCGGGACAGGGGGAAATCAGCCCCAGCATTTT
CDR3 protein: CSVAGTGGNQPQHF

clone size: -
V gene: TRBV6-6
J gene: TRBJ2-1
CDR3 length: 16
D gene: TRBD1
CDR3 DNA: TGTGCCAGCAGTATTACCGGGACAGTGGGATACAATGAGCAGTTCTTC
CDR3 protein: CASSITGTVGYNEQFF

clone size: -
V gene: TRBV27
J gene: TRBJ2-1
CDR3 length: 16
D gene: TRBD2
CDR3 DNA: TGTGCCAGCAGCTTGGACGGGACTAGCGGGAGTTATGAGCAGTTCTTC
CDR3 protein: CASSLDGTSGSYEQFF

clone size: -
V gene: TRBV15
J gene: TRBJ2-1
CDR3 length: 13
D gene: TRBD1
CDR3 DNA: TGTGCCACCAGCCGACAGGGATTCAATGAGCAGTTCTTC
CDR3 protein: CATSRQGFNEQFF

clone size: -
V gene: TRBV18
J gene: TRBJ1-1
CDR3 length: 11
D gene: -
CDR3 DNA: TGTGCCAGCTCCCCAGGAGCTGAAGCTTTCTTT
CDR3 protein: CASSPGAEAFF